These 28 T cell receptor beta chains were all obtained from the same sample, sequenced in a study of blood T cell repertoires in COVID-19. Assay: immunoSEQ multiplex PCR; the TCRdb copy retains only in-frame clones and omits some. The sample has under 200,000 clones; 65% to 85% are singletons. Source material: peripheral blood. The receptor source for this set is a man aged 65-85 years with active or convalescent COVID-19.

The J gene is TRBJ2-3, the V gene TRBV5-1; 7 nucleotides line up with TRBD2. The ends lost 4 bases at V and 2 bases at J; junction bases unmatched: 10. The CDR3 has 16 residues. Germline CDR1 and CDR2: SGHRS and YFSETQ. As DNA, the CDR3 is TGCGCCAGCAGCCCGAGGGCTAGCGGTTCCACAGATACGCAGTATTTT. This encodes CASSPRASGSTDTQYF.

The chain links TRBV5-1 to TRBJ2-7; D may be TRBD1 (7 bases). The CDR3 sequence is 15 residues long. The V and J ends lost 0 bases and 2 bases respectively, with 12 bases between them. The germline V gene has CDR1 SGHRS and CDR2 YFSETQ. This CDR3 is CASSLGTGLTYEQYF. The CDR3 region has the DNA TGCGCCAGCAGCTTGGGGACAGGACTAACCTACGAGCAGTACTTC. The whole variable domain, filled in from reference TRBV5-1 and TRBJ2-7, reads KAGVTQTPRYLIKTRGQQVTLSCSPISGHRSVSWYQQTPGQGLQFLFEYFSETQRNKGNFPGRFSGRQFSNSRSEMNVSTLELGDSALYLCASSLGTGLTYEQYFGPGTRLTVT.

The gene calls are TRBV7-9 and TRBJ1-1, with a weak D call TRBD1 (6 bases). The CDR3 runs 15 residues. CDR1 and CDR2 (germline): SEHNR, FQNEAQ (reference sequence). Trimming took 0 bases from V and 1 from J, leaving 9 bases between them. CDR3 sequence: CASSLADRKNTEAFF. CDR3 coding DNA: TGTGCCAGCAGCTTAGCTGACAGGAAGAACACTGAAGCTTTCTTT.

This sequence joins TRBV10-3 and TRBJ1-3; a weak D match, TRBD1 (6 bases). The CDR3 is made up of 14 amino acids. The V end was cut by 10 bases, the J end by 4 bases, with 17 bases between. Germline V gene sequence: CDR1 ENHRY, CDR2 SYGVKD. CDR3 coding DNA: TGTGCCAGCTCGACAGGACCGGGAGGAAACACCATATATTTT. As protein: CASSTGPGGNTIYF.

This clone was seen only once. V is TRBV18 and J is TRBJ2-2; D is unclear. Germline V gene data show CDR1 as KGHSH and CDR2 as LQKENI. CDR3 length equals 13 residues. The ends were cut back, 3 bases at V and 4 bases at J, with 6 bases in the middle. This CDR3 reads CASSPRSTGELFF. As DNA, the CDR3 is TGTGCCAGCTCACCTCGGTCCACCGGGGAGCTGTTTTTT.

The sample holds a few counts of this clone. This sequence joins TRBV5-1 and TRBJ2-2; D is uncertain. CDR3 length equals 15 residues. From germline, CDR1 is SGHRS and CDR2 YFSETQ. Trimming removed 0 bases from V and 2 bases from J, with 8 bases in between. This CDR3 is CASSLVRPNTGELFF. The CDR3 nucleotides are TGCGCCAGCAGCTTGGTGCGCCCCAACACCGGGGAGCTGTTTTTT. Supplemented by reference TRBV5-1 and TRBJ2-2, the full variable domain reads KAGVTQTPRYLIKTRGQQVTLSCSPISGHRSVSWYQQTPGQGLQFLFEYFSETQRNKGNFPGRFSGRQFSNSRSEMNVSTLELGDSALYLCASSLVRPNTGELFFGEGSRLTVL.

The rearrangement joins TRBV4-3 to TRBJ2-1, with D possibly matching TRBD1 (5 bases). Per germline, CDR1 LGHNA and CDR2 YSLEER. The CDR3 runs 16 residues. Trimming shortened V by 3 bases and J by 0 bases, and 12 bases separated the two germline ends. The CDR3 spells CASSHSPRVSYNEQFF. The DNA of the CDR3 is TGCGCCAGCAGCCACTCCCCCAGGGTCTCCTACAATGAGCAGTTCTTC.

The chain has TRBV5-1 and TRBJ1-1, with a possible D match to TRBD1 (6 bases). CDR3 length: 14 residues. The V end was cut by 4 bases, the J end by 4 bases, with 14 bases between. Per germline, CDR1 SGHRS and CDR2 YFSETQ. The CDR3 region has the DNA TGCGCCAGCAGCCCCACAGGGACGGGCACTGAAGCTTTCTTT. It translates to CASSPTGTGTEAFF.

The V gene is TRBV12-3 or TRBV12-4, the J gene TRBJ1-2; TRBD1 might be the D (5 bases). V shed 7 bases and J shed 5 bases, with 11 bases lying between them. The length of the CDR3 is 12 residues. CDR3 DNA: TGTGCCAGCACCTCGACAGCGTATGGCTACACCTTC. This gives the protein CASTSTAYGYTF.

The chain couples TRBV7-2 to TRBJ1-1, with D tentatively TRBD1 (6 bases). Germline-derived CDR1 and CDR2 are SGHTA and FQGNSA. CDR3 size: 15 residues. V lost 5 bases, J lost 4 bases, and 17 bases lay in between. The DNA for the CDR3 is TGTGCCAGCAGCCCACGGGGGGGCAGGCCCACTGAAGCTTTCTTT. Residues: CASSPRGGRPTEAFF.

CDR3 coding DNA: TGTGCCAGCAGTTTAAAGCGAAGGTTGCCCCAGCATTTT. Translating it yields CASSLKRRLPQHF. The gene calls are TRBV28 and TRBJ1-5; D ambiguous. Germline V gives CDR1 MDHEN, CDR2 SYDVKM. The CDR3 has 13 amino acids. The ends were cut back, 2 bases at V and 9 bases at J, with 11 bases in the middle.

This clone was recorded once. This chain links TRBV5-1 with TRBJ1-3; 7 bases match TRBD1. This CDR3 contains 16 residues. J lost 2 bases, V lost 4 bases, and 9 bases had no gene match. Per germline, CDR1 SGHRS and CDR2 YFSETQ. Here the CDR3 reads CASSKEQGMPGNTIYF. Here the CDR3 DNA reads TGCGCCAGCAGCAAGGAACAGGGGATGCCTGGAAACACCATATATTTT.

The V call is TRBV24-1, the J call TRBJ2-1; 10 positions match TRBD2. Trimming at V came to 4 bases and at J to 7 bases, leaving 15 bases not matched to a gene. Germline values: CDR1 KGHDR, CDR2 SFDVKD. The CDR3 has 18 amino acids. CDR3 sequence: CATSEASGSRSRENEQFF. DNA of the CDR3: TGTGCCACCAGTGAAGCTAGCGGGAGTCGCAGCAGAGAAAATGAGCAGTTCTTC.

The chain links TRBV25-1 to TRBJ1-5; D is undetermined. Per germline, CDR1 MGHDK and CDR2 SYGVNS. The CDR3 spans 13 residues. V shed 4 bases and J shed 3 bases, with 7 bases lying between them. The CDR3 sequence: CASSGQINQPQHF. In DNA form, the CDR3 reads TGTGCCAGCAGTGGGCAGATCAATCAGCCCCAGCATTTT.

The CDR3 spells CAISESTGPQHF. DNA for the CDR3: TGTGCCATCAGTGAGTCGACAGGGCCCCAGCATTTT. The chain uses TRBV10-3 and TRBJ1-5, with D perhaps TRBD1 (6 bases). Germline loops: CDR1 ENHRY, CDR2 SYGVKD. The CDR3 runs 12 residues. The V and J ends lost 0 bases and 9 bases respectively, with 6 bases between them.

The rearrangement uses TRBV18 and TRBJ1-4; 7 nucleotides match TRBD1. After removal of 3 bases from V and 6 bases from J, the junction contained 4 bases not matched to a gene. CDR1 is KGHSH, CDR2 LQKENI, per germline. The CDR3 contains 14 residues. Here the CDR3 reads CASSPGRGDEKLFF. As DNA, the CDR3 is TGTGCCAGCTCACCGGGCAGGGGGGATGAAAAACTGTTTTTT.

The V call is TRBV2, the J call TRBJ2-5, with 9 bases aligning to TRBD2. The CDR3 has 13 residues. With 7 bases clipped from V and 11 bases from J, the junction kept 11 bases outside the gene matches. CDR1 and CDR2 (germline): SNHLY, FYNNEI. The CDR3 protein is CASTLAGSLRQYF. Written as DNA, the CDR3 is TGTGCCAGCACTCTAGCGGGGAGCCTACGGCAGTACTTC. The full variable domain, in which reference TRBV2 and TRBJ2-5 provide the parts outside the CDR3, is EPEVTQTPSHQVTQMGQEVILRCVPISNHLYFYWYRQILGQKVEFLVSFYNNEISEKSEIFDDQFSVERPDGSNFTLKIRSTKLEDSAMYFCASTLAGSLRQYFGPGTRLLVL.

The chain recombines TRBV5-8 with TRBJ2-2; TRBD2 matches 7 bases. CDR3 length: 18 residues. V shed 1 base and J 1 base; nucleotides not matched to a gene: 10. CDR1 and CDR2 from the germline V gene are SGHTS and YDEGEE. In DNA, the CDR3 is TGTGCCAGCAGCTTGTGGATGGTGACGGGAGGGAACACCGGGGAGCTGTTTTTT. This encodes CASSLWMVTGGNTGELFF.

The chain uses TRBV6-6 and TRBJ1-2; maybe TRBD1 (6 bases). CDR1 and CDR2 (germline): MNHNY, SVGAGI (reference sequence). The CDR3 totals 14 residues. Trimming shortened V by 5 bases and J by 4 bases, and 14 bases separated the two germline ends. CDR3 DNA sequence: TGTGCCAGCAGTCTCCGACAGGCTCTCTATGGCTACACCTTC. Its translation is CASSLRQALYGYTF.

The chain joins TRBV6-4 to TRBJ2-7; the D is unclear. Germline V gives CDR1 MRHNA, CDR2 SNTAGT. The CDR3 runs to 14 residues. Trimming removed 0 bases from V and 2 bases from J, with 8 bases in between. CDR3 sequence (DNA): TGTGCCAGCAGTGACTCGCCAGGTCCCTACGAGCAGTACTTC. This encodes CASSDSPGPYEQYF.

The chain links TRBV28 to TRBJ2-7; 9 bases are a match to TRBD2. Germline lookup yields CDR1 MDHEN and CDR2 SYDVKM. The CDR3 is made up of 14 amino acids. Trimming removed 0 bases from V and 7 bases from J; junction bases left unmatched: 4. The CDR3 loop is CASSLWVTSGEQYF. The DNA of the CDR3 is TGTGCCAGCAGTTTATGGGTGACTAGCGGTGAGCAGTACTTC.

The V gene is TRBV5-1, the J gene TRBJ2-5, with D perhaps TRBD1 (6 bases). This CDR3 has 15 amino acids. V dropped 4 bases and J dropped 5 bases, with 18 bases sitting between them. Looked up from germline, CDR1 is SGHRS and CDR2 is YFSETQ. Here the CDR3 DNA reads TGCGCCAGCAGCCCCGGGACAACCTTTCAGGAGACCCAGTACTTC. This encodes CASSPGTTFQETQYF.

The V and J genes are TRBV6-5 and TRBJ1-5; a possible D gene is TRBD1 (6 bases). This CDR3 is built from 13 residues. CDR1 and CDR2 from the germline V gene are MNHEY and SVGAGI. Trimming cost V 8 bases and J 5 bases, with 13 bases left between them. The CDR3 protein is CASRRGGDQPQHF. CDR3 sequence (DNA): TGTGCCAGCCGGAGGGGGGGTGATCAGCCCCAGCATTTT.

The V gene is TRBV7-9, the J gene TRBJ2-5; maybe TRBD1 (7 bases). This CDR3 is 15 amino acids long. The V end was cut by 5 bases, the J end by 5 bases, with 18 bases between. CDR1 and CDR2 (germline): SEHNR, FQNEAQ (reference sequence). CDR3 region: CASSLLAGGGETQYF. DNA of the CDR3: TGTGCCAGCAGCCTACTGGCAGGGGGAGGTGAGACCCAGTACTTC. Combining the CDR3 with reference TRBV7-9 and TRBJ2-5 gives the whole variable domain DTGVSQNPRHKITKRGQNVTFRCDPISEHNRLYWYRQTLGQGPEFLTYFQNEAQLEKSRLLSDRFSAERPKGSFSTLEIQRTEQGDSAMYLCASSLLAGGGETQYFGPGTRLLVL.

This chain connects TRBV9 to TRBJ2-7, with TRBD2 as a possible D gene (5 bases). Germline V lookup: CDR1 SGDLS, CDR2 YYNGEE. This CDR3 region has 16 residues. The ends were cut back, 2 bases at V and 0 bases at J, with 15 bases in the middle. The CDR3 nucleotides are TGTGCCAGCAGCGTTTCGGGGAGCTCAAGCTCCTACGAGCAGTACTTC. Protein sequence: CASSVSGSSSSYEQYF.

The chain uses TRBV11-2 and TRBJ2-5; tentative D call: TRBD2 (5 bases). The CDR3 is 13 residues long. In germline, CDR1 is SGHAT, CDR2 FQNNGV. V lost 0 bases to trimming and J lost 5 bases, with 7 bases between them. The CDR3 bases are TGTGCCAGCAGCTTAGAACCGGGGGAGACCCAGTACTTC. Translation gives CASSLEPGETQYF.

This CDR3 is CASSAQLAGGLSSYEQYF. DNA for the CDR3: TGTGCCAGCAGTGCCCAACTAGCGGGAGGTCTCAGCTCCTACGAGCAGTACTTC. The chain is built from TRBV6-2 or TRBV6-3 and TRBJ2-7; 12 positions match TRBD2. V was pared by 5 bases and J by 0 bases, with 11 bases of the junction left unmatched. This CDR3 is built from 18 residues. Germline V lookup: CDR1 MNHEY, CDR2 SVGEGT.

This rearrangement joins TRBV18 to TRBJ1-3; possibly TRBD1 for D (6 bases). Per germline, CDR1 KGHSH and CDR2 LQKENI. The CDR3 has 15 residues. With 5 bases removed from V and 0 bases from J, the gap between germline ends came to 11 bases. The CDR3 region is CASSTGFLSGNTIYF. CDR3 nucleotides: TGTGCCAGCTCAACAGGGTTTCTCTCTGGAAACACCATATATTTT.